A single T cell receptor (beta chain) is shown here with its context. The data originate from a study of blood T cell repertoires in COVID-19. Study-level information: Acute and convalescent COVID-19 specimens originated in the United States, Italy and Spain. The analysed material was cDNA or gDNA that came from T cells, B-cell-depleted T cells, or PBMCs.

Libraries were prepared by immunoSEQ multiplex PCR; TCRdb keeps only in-frame clonotypes and omits some of them. Of 250,000 to 350,000 clones listed, around 90% are singletons. The TCR was taken from a man between 18 and 29 years old with active or convalescent COVID-19. The sequencing sample was made of peripheral blood.

The DNA for the CDR3 is TGTGCCAGCAGCTTTGGCCGGAACACTGAAGCTTTCTTT. Translating gives CASSFGRNTEAFF. The chain uses TRBV7-2 and TRBJ1-1, with D hard to call. Germline V gene lookup returns CDR1 SGHTA and CDR2 FQGNSA. The CDR3 has 13 residues. V shed 3 bases and J shed 1 base, with 6 bases lying between them. Looking up the rest from reference TRBV7-2 and TRBJ1-1 gives the full variable domain: GAGVSQSPSNKVTEKGKDVELRCDPISGHTALYWYRQSLGQGLEFLIYFQGNSAPDKSGLPSDRFSAERTGGSVSTLTIQRTQQEDSAVYLCASSFGRNTEAFFGQGTRLTVV.